This TCR beta chain was identified during a study of chemoradiotherapy in HPV16-positive cancers. Overall study context: Functional T-cell assays on a couple of HPV16-positive patients' cells defined candidate HPV-specific clones and common TCR motifs. Study outcomes and limitations: Only two HPV16-positive patients supplied the functional HPV-specificity definition.

Repertoires were sampled repeatedly during chemoradiotherapy. The length of the CDR3 is 13 residues. CDR1 and CDR2 from the germline V gene are MDHEN and SYDVKM. Data came from immunoSEQ multiplex PCR; TCRdb stores just in-frame clones and leaves some out. The table records 3,000 to 4,000 clones, around 80% of them present only once. For this clone: Its antigen is as yet unknown. Mismatch with germline at one junction end may stem from a read error.

This material was collected from a patient who underwent chemoradiotherapy. This TCR was recovered from a human donor with HPV-associated anogenital cancer. V is TRBV28 and J is TRBJ2-5; possibly TRBD2 for D (6 bases). This chain's CDR3 is CASSLHLAPSRNF. The CDR3 region has the DNA TGTGCCAGCAGTTTACATCTAGCGCCCAGCCGGAACTTC. Looking up the rest from reference TRBV28 and TRBJ2-5 gives the full variable domain: DVKVTQSSRYLVKRTGEKVFLECVQDMDHENMFWYRQDPGLGLRLIYFSYDVKMKEKGDIPEGYSVSREKKERFSLILESASTNQTSMYLCASSLHLAPSRNFGPGTRLLVL.